This T cell receptor beta chain was profiled in a study of Ad26.COV2.S vaccination and SARS-CoV-2 variants. Study as a whole: The trial was COV1001 and the donor's arm was Ad26.COV2.S. Study findings and constraints: Placebo recipients trailed vaccine recipients in spike-specific TCR breadth.

Comment on this clone: Its target is unknown.

Only in-frame clones appear in the TCRdb table, and some are missing; sequencing was by immunoSEQ multiplex PCR. The profile shows a few hundred thousand clones, about nine tenths of them singletons. Treatment indicated: some 20 received Ad26.COV2.S at low or high dose, single or two shots; roughly five received placebo; per-sample allocation not given. Collection of the samples took place on day 63 after the first injection of vaccine or placebo. The donor's status was that of an adult aged 18-55 years in Boston. Ad26.COV2.S expressed prefusion-stabilized spike from the original Wuhan strain. The specimen comprised peripheral blood, sampled in a trial of Ad26.COV2.S vaccine versus placebo. The sequence came from a person aged 18-65 years who received the Ad26.COV2.S COVID-19 vaccine or a placebo.

For the CDR3, the DNA is TGTGCCAGCAGCTTGAGGGACTCTGGACGCTATGGCTACACCTTC. Protein sequence: CASSLRDSGRYGYTF. The chain links TRBV7-9 to TRBJ1-2, with D maybe TRBD1 (5 bases). CDR1 is SEHNR and CDR2 is FQNEAQ in the germline V gene (reference sequence). Trimming removed 3 bases from V and 4 bases from J, with 15 bases in between. CDR3 size: 15 residues.